The present entry profiles one TCR beta chain with its context. Memory CD4+ cells were the fraction left after CD45RA+ naive selection. Running of the assay took place at deep level. Libraries were prepared by immunoSEQ multiplex PCR; TCRdb keeps only in-frame clonotypes and omits some of them. In the table there are under 1,100,000 clones, around 78% of which are singletons. This entry comes from a study of shared clonotypes between healthy human individuals. The overall study: Those who served as donors were a couple of women and three men between the ages of 18 and 49. CD8 memory received one plate per donor, CD8 naive two, CD4 memory three and CD4 naive three.

Sequencing was done on a sample of memory CD4+ T cells from PBMCs. As to subset: CD45RA-negative fraction. The receptor comes from a man aged 18-30 years in good health. Some clones in this sample may be carry-over from other donors' samples.

The CDR3 nucleotides read TGTGCTAGTGGTTCCTCGATAAGGGGAATCACCGGGGAGCTGTTTTTT. Its translation is CASGSSIRGITGELFF. The J gene is TRBJ2-2, the V gene TRBV12-5; tentatively, D is TRBD1 (5 bases). The CDR3 has 16 residues. Per germline, CDR1 LGHNT and CDR2 FRNRAP. Trimming took off 4 bases at V and 4 bases at J, with 16 bases between the two ends.